Following are 21 T cell receptor beta chains from one sample sequenced in a study of blood T cell repertoires in COVID-19. Sequenced by immunoSEQ multiplex PCR; TCRdb stores in-frame clones only, minus some. The top ten clones hold about 3% of a sample with about 250,000 clones, roughly nine tenths of them seen once. Material: PBMCs or T cells enriched from blood (not recorded which). Receptors originate from a woman aged 50 to 60 who had recovered from COVID-19.

The chain links TRBV11-2 to TRBJ2-1; 13 bases are shared with TRBD2. Germline-derived CDR1 and CDR2 are SGHAT and FQNNGV. The CDR3 spans 15 residues. V shed 5 bases, J shed 6 bases, and the junction held 4 bases outside the gene matches. The CDR3 region is CASSTRLAGGNEQFF. CDR3 DNA: TGTGCCAGCAGCACCCGACTAGCGGGAGGCAATGAGCAGTTCTTC.

The CDR3 region is CASSYTRNTEAFF. CDR3 in DNA: TGTGCCAGCAGTTACACAAGGAACACTGAAGCTTTCTTT. This chain connects TRBV6-5 to TRBJ1-1, with D unresolved. Trimming cost V 2 bases and J 1 base, with 5 bases left between them. In germline, CDR1 is MNHEY, CDR2 SVGAGI. This CDR3 region has 13 residues.

The chain couples TRBV6-5 to TRBJ2-7; TRBD1 is a possible D gene (6 bases). With 2 bases removed from V and 5 bases from J, the gap between germline ends came to 16 bases. This CDR3 has 15 residues. Germline lookup yields CDR1 MNHEY and CDR2 SVGAGI. The CDR3 bases are TGTGCCAGCAGTTACAATTATCAGGGGACCCACGAGCAGTACTTC. Encoded protein: CASSYNYQGTHEQYF.

There are a few counts of this clone. This chain joins TRBV27 and TRBJ2-7; D is possibly TRBD1 (5 bases). The CDR3 consists of 13 residues. Trimming took off 5 bases at V and 2 bases at J, with 10 bases between the two ends. Germline values: CDR1 MNHEY, CDR2 SMNVEV (reference sequence). CDR3 region: CASSRDRAYEQYF. The CDR3 coding sequence is TGTGCCAGCAGTAGAGACAGAGCCTACGAGCAGTACTTC.

Notes on this clone: Other DNA sequences in the same sample also yield this CDR3. CDR3 nucleotides: TGTGCCAGCAGCTTAGGGGGACTAGCGGGATTAGAGACCCAGTACTTC. It is translated as CASSLGGLAGLETQYF. The chain combines TRBV7-3 with TRBJ2-5, with 13 bases identical to TRBD2. CDR1 is SGHTA, CDR2 FQGTGA, per germline. The CDR3 extends over 16 amino acids. V was clipped by 2 bases and J by 4 bases; unmatched bases: 4.

The chain employs TRBV11-2 and TRBJ1-3, with no clear D. This CDR3 is built from 15 residues. The germline V gene encodes CDR1 SGHAT and CDR2 FQNNGV. Trimming pared 1 base from V and 3 bases from J, leaving 10 bases between. Here the CDR3 reads CASSLGQPIGNTIYF. The DNA of the CDR3 is TGTGCCAGCAGCTTAGGGCAACCGATTGGAAACACCATATATTTT.

This clone was recorded only once. V and J are TRBV7-2 and TRBJ2-1; perhaps TRBD1 as D (7 bases). The length of the CDR3 is 14 residues. V lost 3 bases and J 12 bases, leaving 18 bases between the germline ends. Germline V lookup: CDR1 SGHTA, CDR2 FQGNSA. The CDR3 sequence is CASSLAGQPKRQFF. The CDR3 nucleotides read TGTGCCAGCAGCTTGGCGGGACAGCCTAAACGGCAGTTCTTC.

The chain links TRBV29-1 to TRBJ2-7, with D possibly TRBD2 on 6 matching bases. CDR3 length: 14 residues. V lost 4 bases and J 3 bases, leaving 16 bases between the germline ends. CDR1 is SQVTM and CDR2 is ANQGSEA in the germline V gene. CDR3 nucleotide sequence: TGCAGCGTTGGTCGAGCGGGCAGAGACTACGAGCAGTACTTC. The encoded protein is CSVGRAGRDYEQYF.

This chain uses TRBV20-1 with TRBJ1-2; D gene uncertain. V was clipped by 3 bases and J by 8 bases, with 10 bases between them. The CDR3 runs to 11 residues. Germline assignment: CDR1 DFQATT and CDR2 SNEGSKA (reference sequence). This CDR3 reads CSARATRGYTF. DNA for the CDR3: TGCAGTGCTAGGGCCACTAGGGGCTACACCTTC.

The rearrangement uses TRBV2 and TRBJ1-2; TRBD1 matches 8 bases. The CDR3 is 15 residues long. The germline gives CDR1 SNHLY, CDR2 FYNNEI. V trimming: 5 bases; J trimming: 7 bases; junction bases outside the gene matches: 12. Here the CDR3 reads CASSLTGAFLSGYTF. The CDR3 DNA reads as TGTGCCAGCAGTCTGACAGGGGCCTTCCTATCTGGCTACACCTTC.

The rearrangement joins TRBV7-8 to TRBJ2-1; 9 nucleotides match TRBD2. V was pared by 1 base and J by 0 bases, with 10 bases of the junction left unmatched. The length of the CDR3 is 19 residues. CDR1 SGHVS and CDR2 FQNEAQ come from the germline V gene. The CDR3 region has the DNA TGTGCCAGCAGCTTAGGGCGGGAGGGACAACGGAGCTCCTACAATGAGCAGTTCTTC. The encoded protein is CASSLGREGQRSSYNEQFF.

The chain joins TRBV5-8 to TRBJ1-1, with D possibly TRBD1 on 6 matching bases. Between the trimmed V and J ends, which lost 2 bases and 4 bases, there was a span of 15 bases. This CDR3 has 15 residues. CDR1 SGHTS and CDR2 YDEGEE come from the germline V gene. The CDR3 sequence: CASSLNRVPRTEAFF. The CDR3 coding sequence is TGTGCCAGCAGCTTAAACAGGGTTCCTCGCACTGAAGCTTTCTTT. Variable domain in full (rest from reference TRBV5-8 and TRBJ1-1): EAGVTQSPTHLIKTRGQQATLRCSPISGHTSVYWYQQALGLGLQFLLWYDEGEERNRGNFPPRFSGRQFPNYSSELNVNALELEDSALYLCASSLNRVPRTEAFFGQGTRLTVV.

V is TRBV15 and J is TRBJ2-7; the match to TRBD1 covers 7 bases. The trim removed 2 bases at V and 0 bases at J, leaving 7 bases unmatched. The CDR3 spans 16 residues. Germline CDR1 reads LNHNV; CDR2 reads YYDKDF (reference sequence). The CDR3 here is CATSRNRGSSSYEQYF. The CDR3, as DNA: TGTGCCACCAGCAGAAACAGGGGATCAAGCTCCTACGAGCAGTACTTC.

The CDR3 DNA follows: TGTGCCAGTATGGACAGGGGGAACGCGAACACCGGGGAGCTGTTTTTT. Translated, it gives CASMDRGNANTGELFF. The V gene is TRBV28, the J gene TRBJ2-2; 10 bases are shared with TRBD1. The CDR3 runs 16 residues. The germline gives CDR1 MDHEN, CDR2 SYDVKM. V dropped 9 bases and J dropped 0; count of bases not matched to a gene: 7.

The J gene is TRBJ2-7, the V gene TRBV7-6, with D hard to call. The CDR3 length is 11 residues. Deletions cut 1 base from V and 7 bases from J, with 5 bases between. Germline CDR1 SGHVS, CDR2 FNYEAQ. The CDR3 is CASSLESEQYF. The DNA of the CDR3 is TGTGCCAGCAGCTTAGAGAGTGAGCAGTACTTC.

This clone showed up just once. As DNA, the CDR3 is TGTGCCAGCACTCAACAGACAGGGCCGGGCTACACCTTC. Residues: CASTQQTGPGYTF. V usage is TRBV28 and J usage is TRBJ1-2; the match to TRBD1 covers 7 bases. The CDR3 runs to 13 residues. V gave up 7 bases and J gave up 8 bases; unmatched junction bases: 10. Germline CDR1 is MDHEN and CDR2 is SYDVKM.

The CDR3 is CASVTRDSSYEQYF. CDR3 bases: TGTGCCAGCGTCACCCGGGACAGCTCCTACGAGCAGTACTTC. V is TRBV28 and J is TRBJ2-7; 7 bases agree with TRBD1. The CDR3 runs to 14 residues. Germline V lookup: CDR1 MDHEN, CDR2 SYDVKM. V shed 8 bases, J shed 0 bases, and the junction held 7 bases outside the gene matches.

The chain recombines TRBV25-1 with TRBJ2-4; D is undetermined. The CDR3 contains 14 residues. Germline loops: CDR1 MGHDK, CDR2 SYGVNS. The V end lost 2 bases, the J end lost 0 bases, and 5 bases lay between the germline ends. CDR3 sequence: CASSEPGAKNIQYF. In DNA form, the CDR3 reads TGTGCCAGCAGTGAACCGGGAGCCAAAAACATTCAGTACTTC.

In nucleotides, the CDR3 is TGTGCCACCAGTGCGTCCGGGGATGGCTACACCTTC. Residues: CATSASGDGYTF. This rearrangement joins TRBV24-1 to TRBJ1-2; the D is unclear. The germline CDR1 and CDR2 sequences are KGHDR and SFDVKD. The CDR3 extends over 12 amino acids. V was pared by 5 bases and J by 6 bases, with 9 bases between.

The rearrangement uses TRBV29-1 and TRBJ1-3; a possible D gene is TRBD1 (5 bases). This CDR3 has 14 amino acids. CDR1 and CDR2 (germline): SQVTM, ANQGSEA. Trimming took off 6 bases at V and 0 bases at J, with 12 bases between the two ends. The CDR3 spells CSVSQGGSGNTIYF. In DNA form, the CDR3 reads TGCAGCGTAAGTCAGGGAGGCTCTGGAAACACCATATATTTT.

The chain joins TRBV2 to TRBJ1-4; 7 nucleotides line up with TRBD1. CDR3 length: 17 amino acids. Germline assignment: CDR1 SNHLY and CDR2 FYNNEI. V was pared by 0 bases and J by 10 bases, with 14 bases of the junction left unmatched. CDR3 in amino acids: CASSEALHRGMEAKLFF. The CDR3 nucleotides read TGTGCCAGCAGTGAAGCGCTTCACAGGGGTATGGAAGCAAAACTGTTTTTT.